The present T cell receptor (beta chain) was sequenced within a study of T cells in Graves' hyperthyroidism and ophthalmopathy. Study summary: The blood sample was taken at first diagnosis, before treatment began.

Subjects aged 18 to 65 presented with newly diagnosed hyperthyroidism of less than 2 months' duration. The study excluded patients with uncontrolled infection, other autoimmune disease, pregnancy or lactation. Clinical symptoms, serum thyroxine, TRAb, thyroid ultrasound and orbital computed tomography established diagnosis. The CDR3 loop spans 15 amino acids. CDR1 is LGHDT and CDR2 is YNNKEL in the germline V gene (reference sequence). Trimming shortened V by 1 base and J by 8 bases, and 14 bases separated the two germline ends. RNA transcripts were the template for amplifying TCR beta CDR3 regions. Using the HTBI primer set, a first-round RT-PCR was run on the TCR CDR3. In TCRdb, the multiplex PCR reads were re-called with MiXCR into one record per CDR3 protein. The sample carries hundreds of thousands of distinct CDR3 sequences, about 15% recorded once.

This receptor was identified in a woman aged 40-49 years with Graves' hyperthyroidism. The chain is built from TRBV3-1 and TRBJ1-4, with D possibly TRBD1 on 5 matching bases. The sample was blood. Here the CDR3 reads CASSQGAIGVEKLFF. The CDR3 region has the DNA TGTGCCAGCAGCCAAGGTGCCATAGGGGTCGAAAAACTGTTTTTT.